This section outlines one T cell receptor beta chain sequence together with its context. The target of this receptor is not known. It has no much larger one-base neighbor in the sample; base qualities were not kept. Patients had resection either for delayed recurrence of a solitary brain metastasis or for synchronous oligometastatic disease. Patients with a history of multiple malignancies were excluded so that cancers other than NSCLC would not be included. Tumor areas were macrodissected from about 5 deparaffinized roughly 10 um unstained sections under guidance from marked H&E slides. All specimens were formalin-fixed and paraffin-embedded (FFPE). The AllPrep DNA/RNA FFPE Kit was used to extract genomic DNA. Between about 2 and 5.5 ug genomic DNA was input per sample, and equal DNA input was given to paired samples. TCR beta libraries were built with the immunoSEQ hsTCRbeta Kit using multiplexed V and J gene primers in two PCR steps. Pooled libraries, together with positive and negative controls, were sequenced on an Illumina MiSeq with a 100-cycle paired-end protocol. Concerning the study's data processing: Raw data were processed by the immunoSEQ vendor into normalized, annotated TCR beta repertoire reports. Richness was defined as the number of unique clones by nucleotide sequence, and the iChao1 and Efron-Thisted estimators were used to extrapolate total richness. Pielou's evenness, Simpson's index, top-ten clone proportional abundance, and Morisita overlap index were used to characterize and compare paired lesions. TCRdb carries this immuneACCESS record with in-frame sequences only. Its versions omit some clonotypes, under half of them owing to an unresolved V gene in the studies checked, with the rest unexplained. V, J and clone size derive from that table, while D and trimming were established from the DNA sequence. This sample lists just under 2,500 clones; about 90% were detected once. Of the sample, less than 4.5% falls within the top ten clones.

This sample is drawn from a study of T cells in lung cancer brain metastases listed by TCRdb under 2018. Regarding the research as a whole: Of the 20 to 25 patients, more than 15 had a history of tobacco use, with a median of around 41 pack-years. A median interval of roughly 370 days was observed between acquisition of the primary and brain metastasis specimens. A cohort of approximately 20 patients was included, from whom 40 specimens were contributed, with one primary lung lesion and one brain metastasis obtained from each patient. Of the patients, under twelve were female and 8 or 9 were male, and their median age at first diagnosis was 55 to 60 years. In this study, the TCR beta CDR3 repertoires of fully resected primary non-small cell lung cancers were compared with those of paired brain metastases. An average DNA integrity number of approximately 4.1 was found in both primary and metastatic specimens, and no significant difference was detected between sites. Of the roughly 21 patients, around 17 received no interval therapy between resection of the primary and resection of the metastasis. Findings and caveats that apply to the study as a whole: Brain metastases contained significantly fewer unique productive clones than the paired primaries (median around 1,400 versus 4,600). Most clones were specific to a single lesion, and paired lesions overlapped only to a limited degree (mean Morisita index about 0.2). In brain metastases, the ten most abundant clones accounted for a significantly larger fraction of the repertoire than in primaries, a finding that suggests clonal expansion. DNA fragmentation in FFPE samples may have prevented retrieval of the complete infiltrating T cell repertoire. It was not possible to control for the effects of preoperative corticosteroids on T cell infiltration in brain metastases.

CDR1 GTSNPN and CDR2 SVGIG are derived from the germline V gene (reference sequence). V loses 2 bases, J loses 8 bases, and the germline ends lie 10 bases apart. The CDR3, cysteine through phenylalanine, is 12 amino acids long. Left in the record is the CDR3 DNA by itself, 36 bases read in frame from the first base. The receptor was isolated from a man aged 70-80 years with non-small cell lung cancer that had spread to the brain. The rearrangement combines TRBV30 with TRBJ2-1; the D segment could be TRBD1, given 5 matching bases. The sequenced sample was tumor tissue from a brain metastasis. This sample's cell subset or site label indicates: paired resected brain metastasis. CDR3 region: CAWSRVGDEQFF. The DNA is TGTGCCTGGAGTAGGGTAGGGGATGAGCAGTTCTTC.